This T cell receptor (beta chain) was captured by sequencing in a study of T cells after yellow fever vaccination. The wider study: Fractions of limited cellularity were prepared by means of SMART-Seq v4 Ultra Low Input.

CDR1 is MNHEY, CDR2 SMNVEV, per germline (reference sequence). J lost 2 bases, V lost 6 bases, and 4 bases had no gene match. This CDR3 is built from 14 residues. Study conclusions and caveats: Primary-vaccination clones mostly resurfaced post-booster (around 96% CD4, 85% to 90% CD8). Abundant clonotypes from the bulk population could have been carried over as contaminants into FACS-sorted repertoires.

This clonotype has only a few counts. Its target is not known. In making TCR cDNA, 5'RACE template switching added a universal primer site and UMIs to it. TCRdb independently ran MiXCR on the 5' RACE reads; one entry per CDR3 protein. The sample records 400,000 or so distinct CDR3 sequences, 11% being singletons. The material was PBMCs, obtained on the day of the first yellow fever vaccination. The chain employs TRBV27 and TRBJ2-3; 8 nucleotides match TRBD1. The sequence was collected from a man aged 18 to 29 who received the YFV17D yellow fever vaccine. CDR3 in DNA: TGTGCCAGCAGAGACAGGGGCGTCACAGATACGCAGTATTTT. It yields the protein CASRDRGVTDTQYF.